This T cell receptor beta chain is from a study of CD8 T cells in ankylosing spondylitis. Findings and limits, study-wide: Significantly higher representation of disease-linked clones was reported for matched ankylosing spondylitis synovial fluid. Disease-linked clones bore a CD8+ phenotype, appearing relatively rarely in peripheral blood. Ankylosing spondylitis blood appeared to be characterized by a TCR beta motif of eight highly homologous variants.

A quantitative 5'-RACE method, one with molecular barcodes, was used to make TCR beta libraries. TCRdb reanalysed the 5' RACE reads using MiXCR and keeps one entry per CDR3 protein. Among approximately 290,000 distinct CDR3 sequences listed, less than 25% were seen once. The sample holds a few counts of this clonotype. Its matching antigen is unknown. Relative to the germline gene, one junction end is altered; a read error may explain this. The CDR3 runs 13 residues. Germline CDR1 MNHNS, CDR2 SASEGT. The V call is TRBV6-1, the J call TRBJ2-1; D gene ambiguous. This TCR was recovered from a female donor with ankylosing spondylitis or in good health (not recorded which). Sequencing was done on a sample of blood, either unsorted or a sorted T cell fraction (not recorded which). The chain's CDR3 is CTSYADAYNEQFF. CDR3 coding DNA: TGTACCAGCTACGCCGATGCTTACAATGAGCAGTTCTTC.